These 17 T cell receptor beta chains were sequenced from one sample in a study of a mutant IDH1 vaccine in newly diagnosed glioma. Using immunoSEQ multiplex PCR, the repertoire was profiled, and TCRdb retains in-frame clones only, with some absent. The data hold tens of thousands of clones, with roughly four fifths observed a single time. Time point given: baseline, week 1 (first vaccination visit). Treatment defined: pre-vaccination baseline after standard-of-care therapy. This specimen was PBMCs, taken from a glioma patient treated with radiotherapy, temozolomide or both. These receptors came from a woman aged 45-59 years with glioma.

This clone was seen only once. The chain employs TRBV6-1 and TRBJ2-7; either TRBD1 or TRBD2 may supply D (5 bases each). CDR1 and CDR2 from the germline V gene are MNHNS and SASEGT. The CDR3 loop spans 14 amino acids. Trimming removed 3 bases from V and 5 bases from J, with 14 bases in between. CDR3 DNA: TGTGCCAGCAGTGAGAGCAGGGACGATGACGAGCAGTACTTC. Its translation: CASSESRDDDEQYF.

The table lists this clone with a count of one. The CDR3 loop is CAGQGTNEKLFF. The CDR3 DNA is TGTGCCGGACAGGGGACTAATGAAAAACTGTTTTTT. V usage is TRBV6-6 and J usage is TRBJ1-4, with TRBD1 matching 9 bases. V lost 11 bases, J lost 2 bases, and 0 bases stayed unmatched. CDR1 and CDR2 (germline): MNHNY, SVGAGI (reference sequence). CDR3 length: 12 amino acids.

V gene TRBV10-3 combines with J gene TRBJ1-1; TRBD1 might be the D (5 bases). Germline values: CDR1 ENHRY, CDR2 SYGVKD. V lost 2 bases, J lost 7 bases, and 5 bases lay in between. The CDR3 spans 11 residues. The CDR3 DNA sequence: TGTGCCATCAGTGAGACAGGTGAAGCTTTCTTT. It encodes CAISETGEAFF.

This chain links TRBV7-9 with TRBJ1-1; tentative D call: TRBD1 (5 bases). Germline CDR1 and CDR2: SEHNR and FQNEAQ (reference sequence). The CDR3 is 15 amino acids. Deletions cut 1 base from V and 5 bases from J, with 14 bases between. The CDR3 spells CASSLGPDGGTEAFF. The CDR3 DNA is TGTGCCAGCAGCTTAGGTCCGGACGGGGGGACTGAAGCTTTCTTT.

This rearrangement joins TRBV9 to TRBJ2-7; no clear D. V lost 0 bases, J lost 6 bases, and 13 bases lay in between. From germline, CDR1 is SGDLS and CDR2 YYNGEE. CDR3 length: 14 amino acids. This CDR3 is CASSVESAPGEQYF. The CDR3, as DNA: TGTGCCAGCAGCGTAGAAAGTGCCCCGGGCGAGCAGTACTTC.

V is TRBV7-7 and J is TRBJ1-1; the D gene is possibly TRBD1 (6 bases). This CDR3 spans 13 amino acids. Trimming removed 3 bases at V and 5 bases at J, with 10 bases between. Germline assignment: CDR1 SSHAT and CDR2 FNYEAQ (reference sequence). The CDR3 coding sequence is TGTGCCAGCAGCTTGACAGGTACAACTGAAGCTTTCTTT. Protein product: CASSLTGTTEAFF.

This chain connects TRBV9 to TRBJ2-5, with D maybe TRBD2 (7 bases). In germline, CDR1 is SGDLS, CDR2 YYNGEE. Trimming pared 0 bases from V and 4 bases from J, leaving 13 bases between. The CDR3 is 15 amino acids. The CDR3 protein is CASSVGGGRGETQYF. CDR3 in DNA: TGTGCCAGCAGCGTAGGGGGGGGCAGAGGAGAGACCCAGTACTTC. Full variable domain (outside the CDR3, taken from reference TRBV9 and TRBJ2-5): DSGVTQTPKHLITATGQRVTLRCSPRSGDLSVYWYQQSLDQGLQFLIQYYNGEERAKGNILERFSAQQFPDLHSELNLSSLELGDSALYFCASSVGGGRGETQYFGPGTRLLVL.

The V gene is TRBV9, the J gene TRBJ2-5; TRBD1 matches 9 bases. Germline CDR1 SGDLS, CDR2 YYNGEE. The CDR3 totals 14 residues. V shed 4 bases and J 5 bases; nucleotides not matched to a gene: 6. CDR3 region: CASSSNRGQETQYF. The CDR3 DNA is TGTGCCAGCAGCTCCAACAGGGGGCAGGAGACCCAGTACTTC.

The chain joins TRBV6-1 to TRBJ2-7; 9 bases line up with TRBD1. The V gene's germline CDR1 is MNHNS and CDR2 SASEGT. The CDR3 runs to 13 residues. J was trimmed by 5 bases and V by 4 bases; bases with no gene match: 3. Here the CDR3 reads CASSGRTGDEQYF. The CDR3 nucleotides are TGTGCCAGCAGTGGACGGACAGGGGACGAGCAGTACTTC.

The CDR3 is CSGRSVQGRNEQFF. The CDR3, as DNA: TGCAGCGGCCGCAGTGTGCAGGGGCGGAATGAGCAGTTCTTC. This chain connects TRBV29-1 to TRBJ2-1; D perhaps matches TRBD1 (6 bases). V lost 7 bases to trimming and J lost 7 bases, with 20 bases between them. CDR1 and CDR2 (germline): SQVTM, ANQGSEA. CDR3 size: 14 residues.

Remarks on this clone: The DNA is left out, because the CDR3 cannot be placed on it with certainty; the CDR3 is given as TCRdb lists it. The chain combines TRBV28 with TRBJ2-5; the table's D call, TRBD2, was not checked against the DNA. Termini included, the CDR3 measures 14 amino acids. In germline, CDR1 is MDHEN, CDR2 SYDVKM. CDR3 in amino acids: CASSSSGGQETQYF.

In its sample, this clone was seen once. The rearrangement links TRBV27 to TRBJ2-3; 11 positions agree with TRBD1. The germline CDR1 and CDR2 sequences are MNHEY and SMNVEV (reference sequence). J gave up 0 bases and V 7 bases, and 12 bases lay outside the gene matches. The length of the CDR3 is 18 residues. The CDR3 is CASNSPFGQGASTDTQYF. Here the CDR3 DNA reads TGTGCCAGCAACTCCCCTTTCGGACAGGGGGCTAGCACAGATACGCAGTATTTT.

The chain uses TRBV9 and TRBJ1-5; perhaps TRBD1 as D (5 bases). V was shortened by 4 bases and J by 3 bases, with 14 bases between the two germline ends. Germline V gene sequence: CDR1 SGDLS, CDR2 YYNGEE. The CDR3 is made up of 15 amino acids. The DNA of the CDR3 is TGTGCCAGCAGCCCTCGGGACTCCCTCAATCAGCCCCAGCATTTT. Protein product: CASSPRDSLNQPQHF.

J is TRBJ1-4 and V is TRBV19, with D perhaps matching TRBD1 (5 bases). Trimming removed 1 base at V and 3 bases at J, with 9 bases between. Per germline, CDR1 LNHDA and CDR2 SQIVND (reference sequence). CDR3 length equals 15 residues. In nucleotides, the CDR3 is TGTGCCAGTAGTATAGGAGGGGCACCTAATGAAAAACTGTTTTTT. It encodes CASSIGGAPNEKLFF.

This clone was counted a few times. The DNA of the CDR3 is TGTGCCAGCAGTTTTGGGGGGACTTTTTCACCCCTCCACTTT. Its translation: CASSFGGTFSPLHF. This chain uses TRBV27 with TRBJ1-6; the D gene is possibly TRBD1 (5 bases). The length of the CDR3 is 14 residues. The V gene lost 3 bases and the J gene lost 9 bases, with 12 bases spanning the gap. Germline V gene lookup returns CDR1 MNHEY and CDR2 SMNVEV (reference sequence).

The CDR3 spells CASSLSDTLNTEAFF. The DNA of the CDR3 is TGTGCCAGCAGCTTGTCAGACACTCTGAACACTGAAGCTTTCTTT. The genes are TRBV6-5 and TRBJ1-1; no reliable D call. V dropped 6 bases and J dropped 0 bases, with 14 bases sitting between them. The length of the CDR3 is 15 residues. Germline V gene sequence: CDR1 MNHEY, CDR2 SVGAGI.

This chain links TRBV5-6 with TRBJ2-7; D might be TRBD1 or TRBD2, each matching 5 bases. CDR1 is SGHDT, CDR2 YYEEEE, per germline. The CDR3 length is 15 residues. V lost 4 bases to trimming and J lost 0 bases, with 14 bases between them. This chain's CDR3 is CASSTGARSSYEQYF. The CDR3 DNA follows: TGTGCCAGCAGCACCGGGGCTAGGTCCTCCTACGAGCAGTACTTC. Drawing the rest from reference TRBV5-6 and TRBJ2-7, the complete variable domain is DAGVTQSPTHLIKTRGQQVTLRCSPKSGHDTVSWYQQALGQGPQFIFQYYEEEERQRGNFPDRFSGHQFPNYSSELNVNALLLGDSALYLCASSTGARSSYEQYFGPGTRLTVT.